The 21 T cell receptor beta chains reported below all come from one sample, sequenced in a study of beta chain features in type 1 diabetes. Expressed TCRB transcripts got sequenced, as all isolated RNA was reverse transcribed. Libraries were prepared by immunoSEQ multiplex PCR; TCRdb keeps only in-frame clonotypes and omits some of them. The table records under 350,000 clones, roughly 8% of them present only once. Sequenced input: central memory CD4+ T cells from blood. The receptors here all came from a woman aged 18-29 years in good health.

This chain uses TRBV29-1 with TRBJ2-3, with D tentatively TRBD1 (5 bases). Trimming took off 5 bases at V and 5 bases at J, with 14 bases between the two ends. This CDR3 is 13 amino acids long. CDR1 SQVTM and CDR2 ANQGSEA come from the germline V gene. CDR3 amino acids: CSVSGARRDTQYF. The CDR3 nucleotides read TGCAGCGTTAGTGGGGCCCGAAGAGATACGCAGTATTTT.

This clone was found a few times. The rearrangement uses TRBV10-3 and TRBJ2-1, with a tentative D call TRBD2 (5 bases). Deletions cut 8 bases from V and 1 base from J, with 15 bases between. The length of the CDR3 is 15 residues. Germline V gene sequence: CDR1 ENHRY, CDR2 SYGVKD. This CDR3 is CAIGEWESSYNEQFF. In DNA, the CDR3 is TGTGCCATCGGAGAGTGGGAGTCGTCCTACAATGAGCAGTTCTTC.

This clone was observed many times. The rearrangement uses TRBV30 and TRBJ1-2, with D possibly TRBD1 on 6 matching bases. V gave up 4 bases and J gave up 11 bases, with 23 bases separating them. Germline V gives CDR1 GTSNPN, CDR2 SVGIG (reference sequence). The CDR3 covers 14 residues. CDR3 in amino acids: CAWTPRTVLARYTF. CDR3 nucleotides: TGTGCCTGGACACCAAGGACAGTTCTTGCGCGATACACCTTC.

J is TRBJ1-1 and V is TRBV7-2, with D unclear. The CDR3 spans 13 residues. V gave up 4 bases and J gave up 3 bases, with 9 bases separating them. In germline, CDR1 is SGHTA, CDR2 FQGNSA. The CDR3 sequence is CASSSTRDTEAFF. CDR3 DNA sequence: TGTGCCAGCAGCTCCACAAGGGACACTGAAGCTTTCTTT.

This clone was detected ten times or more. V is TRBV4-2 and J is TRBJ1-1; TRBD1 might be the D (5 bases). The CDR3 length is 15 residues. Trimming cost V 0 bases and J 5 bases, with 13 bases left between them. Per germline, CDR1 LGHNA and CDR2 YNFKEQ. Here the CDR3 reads CASSQDSGARTEAFF. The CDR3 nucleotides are TGTGCCAGCAGCCAAGATTCTGGGGCCAGAACTGAAGCTTTCTTT.

CDR3 in amino acids: CASSLTSLQETQYF. For the CDR3, the DNA is TGCGCCAGCAGCTTGACTAGCCTCCAAGAGACCCAGTACTTC. V gene TRBV5-1 combines with J gene TRBJ2-5; maybe TRBD2 (6 bases). The CDR3 contains 14 residues. The germline CDR1 and CDR2 sequences are SGHRS and YFSETQ. Between the trimmed V and J ends, which lost 1 base and 1 base, there was a span of 8 bases.

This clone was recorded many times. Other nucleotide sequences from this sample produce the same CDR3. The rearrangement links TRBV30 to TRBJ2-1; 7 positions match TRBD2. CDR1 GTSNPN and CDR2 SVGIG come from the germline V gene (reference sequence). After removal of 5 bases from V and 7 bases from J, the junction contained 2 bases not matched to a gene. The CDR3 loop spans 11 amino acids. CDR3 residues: CAWAGGNEQFF. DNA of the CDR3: TGTGCCTGGGCCGGGGGGAATGAGCAGTTCTTC.

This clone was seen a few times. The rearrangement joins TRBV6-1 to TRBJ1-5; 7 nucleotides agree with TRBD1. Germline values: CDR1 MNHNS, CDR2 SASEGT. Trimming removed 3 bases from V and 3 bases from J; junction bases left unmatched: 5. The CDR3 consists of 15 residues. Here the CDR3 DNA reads TGTGCCAGCAGTGAGATGGACAGGATCAATCAGCCCCAGCATTTT. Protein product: CASSEMDRINQPQHF.

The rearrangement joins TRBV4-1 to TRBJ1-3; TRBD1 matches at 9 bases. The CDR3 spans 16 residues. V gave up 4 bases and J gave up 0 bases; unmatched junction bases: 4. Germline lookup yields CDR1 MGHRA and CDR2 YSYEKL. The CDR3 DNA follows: TGCGCCAGCAGCCCTGGGACAGGGAGCTCTGGAAACACCATATATTTT. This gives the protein CASSPGTGSSGNTIYF.

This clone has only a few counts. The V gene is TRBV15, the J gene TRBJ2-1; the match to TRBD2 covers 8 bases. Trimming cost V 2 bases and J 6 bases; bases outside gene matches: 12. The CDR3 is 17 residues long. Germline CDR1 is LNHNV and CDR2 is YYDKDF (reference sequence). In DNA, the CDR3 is TGTGCCACCAGCAGACTTGTAAGCGGGGGCCTGCGCAATGAGCAGTTCTTC. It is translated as CATSRLVSGGLRNEQFF. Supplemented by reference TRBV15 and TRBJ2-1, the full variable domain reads DAMVIQNPRYQVTQFGKPVTLSCSQTLNHNVMYWYQQKSSQAPKLLFHYYDKDFNNEADTPDNFQSRRPNTSFCFLDIRSPGLGDTAMYLCATSRLVSGGLRNEQFFGPGTRLTVL.

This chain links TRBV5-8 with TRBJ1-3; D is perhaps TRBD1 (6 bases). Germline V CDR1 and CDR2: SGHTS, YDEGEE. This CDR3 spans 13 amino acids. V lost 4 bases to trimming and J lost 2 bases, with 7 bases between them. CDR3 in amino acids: CASSRGTGNTIYF. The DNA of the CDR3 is TGTGCCAGCAGCAGGGGGACTGGAAACACCATATATTTT.

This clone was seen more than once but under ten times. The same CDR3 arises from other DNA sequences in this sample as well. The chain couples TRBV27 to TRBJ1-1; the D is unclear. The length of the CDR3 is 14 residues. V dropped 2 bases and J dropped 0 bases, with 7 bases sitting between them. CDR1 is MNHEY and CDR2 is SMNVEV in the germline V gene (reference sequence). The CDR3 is CASSLNGMNTEAFF. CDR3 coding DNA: TGTGCCAGCAGTTTAAACGGCATGAACACTGAAGCTTTCTTT.

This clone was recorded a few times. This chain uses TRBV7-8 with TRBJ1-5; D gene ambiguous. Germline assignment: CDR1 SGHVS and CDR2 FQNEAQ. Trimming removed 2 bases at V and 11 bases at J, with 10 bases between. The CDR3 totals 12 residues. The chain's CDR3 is CASSLSVGTQHF. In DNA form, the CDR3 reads TGTGCCAGCAGCTTATCTGTTGGGACCCAGCATTTT.

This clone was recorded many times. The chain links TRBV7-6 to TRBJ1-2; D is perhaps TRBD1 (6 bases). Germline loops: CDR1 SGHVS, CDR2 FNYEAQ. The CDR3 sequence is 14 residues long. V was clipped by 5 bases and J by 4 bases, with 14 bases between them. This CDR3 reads CASSPKGGIYGYTF. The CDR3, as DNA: TGTGCCAGCAGCCCGAAAGGGGGTATCTATGGCTACACCTTC.

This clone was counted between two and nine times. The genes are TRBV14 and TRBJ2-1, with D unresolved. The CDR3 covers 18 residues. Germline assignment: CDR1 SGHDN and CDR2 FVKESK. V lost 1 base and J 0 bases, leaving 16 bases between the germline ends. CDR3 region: CASSQVILGRSSYNEQFF. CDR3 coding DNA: TGTGCCAGCAGCCAAGTAATTTTAGGCAGATCCTCCTACAATGAGCAGTTCTTC.

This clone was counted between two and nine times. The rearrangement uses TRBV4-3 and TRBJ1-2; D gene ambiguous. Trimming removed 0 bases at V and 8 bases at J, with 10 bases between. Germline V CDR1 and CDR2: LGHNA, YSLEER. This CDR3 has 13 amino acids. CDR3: CASSQDGRPGYTF. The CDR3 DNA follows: TGCGCCAGCAGCCAAGACGGGCGCCCGGGCTACACCTTC.

CDR3 DNA sequence: TGTGCCAGCAGCCAAGCTGAGGATGGGGAGCAGTACTTC. It encodes CASSQAEDGEQYF. J is TRBJ2-7 and V is TRBV14; no firm D call. The CDR3 contains 13 residues. Germline V gene sequence: CDR1 SGHDN, CDR2 FVKESK. V lost 1 base, J lost 7 bases, and 11 bases lay in between. The whole variable domain, filled in from reference TRBV14 and TRBJ2-7, reads EAGVTQFPSHSVIEKGQTVTLRCDPISGHDNLYWYRRVMGKEIKFLLHFVKESKQDESGMPNNRFLAERTGGTYSTLKVQPAELEDSGVYFCASSQAEDGEQYFGPGTRLTVT.

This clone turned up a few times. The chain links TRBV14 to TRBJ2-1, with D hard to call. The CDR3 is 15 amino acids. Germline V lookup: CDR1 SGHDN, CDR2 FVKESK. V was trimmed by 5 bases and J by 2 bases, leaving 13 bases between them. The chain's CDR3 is CASSKGWVTYNEQFF. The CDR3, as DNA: TGTGCCAGCAGCAAAGGGTGGGTTACCTACAATGAGCAGTTCTTC. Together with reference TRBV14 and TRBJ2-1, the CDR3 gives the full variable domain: EAGVTQFPSHSVIEKGQTVTLRCDPISGHDNLYWYRRVMGKEIKFLLHFVKESKQDESGMPNNRFLAERTGGTYSTLKVQPAELEDSGVYFCASSKGWVTYNEQFFGPGTRLTVL.

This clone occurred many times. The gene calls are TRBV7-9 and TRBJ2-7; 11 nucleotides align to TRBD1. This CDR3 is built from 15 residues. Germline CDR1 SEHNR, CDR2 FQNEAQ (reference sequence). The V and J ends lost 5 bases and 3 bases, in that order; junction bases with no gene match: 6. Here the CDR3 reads CASSPRTGGYYEQYF. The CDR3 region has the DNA TGTGCCAGCAGCCCTCGGACAGGGGGCTACTACGAGCAGTACTTC.

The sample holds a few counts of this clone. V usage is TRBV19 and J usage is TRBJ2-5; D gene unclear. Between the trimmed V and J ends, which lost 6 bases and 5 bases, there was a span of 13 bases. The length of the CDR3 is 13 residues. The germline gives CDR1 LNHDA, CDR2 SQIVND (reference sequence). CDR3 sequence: CASRKSKRETQYF. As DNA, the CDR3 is TGTGCCAGTAGGAAGTCTAAAAGGGAGACCCAGTACTTC.

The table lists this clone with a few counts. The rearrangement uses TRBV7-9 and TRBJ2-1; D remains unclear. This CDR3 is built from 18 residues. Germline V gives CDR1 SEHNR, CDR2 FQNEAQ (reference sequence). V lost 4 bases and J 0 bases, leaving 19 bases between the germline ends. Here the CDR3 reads CASSSDSNAKGSYNEQFF. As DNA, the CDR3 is TGTGCCAGCAGCTCTGATTCGAATGCGAAAGGCTCCTACAATGAGCAGTTCTTC.